This T cell receptor beta chain was obtained from a study of T cell responses to AZD1222 COVID-19 vaccine. From germline, CDR1 is SGHKS and CDR2 YYEKEE (reference sequence). V gave up 0 bases and J gave up 5 bases, with 12 bases separating them. CDR3 length equals 14 residues. There are a few counts of this clone. Repertoires were generated with immunoSEQ multiplex PCR, while TCRdb's copy carries only in-frame clones and drops some. The table records fewer than 110,000 clones, over 75% of them present only once. V gene TRBV5-5 combines with J gene TRBJ2-7; D possibly corresponds to TRBD2 (6 bases). This clonotype originated in an adult who received the AZD1222 COVID-19 vaccine. Sample: peripheral blood, taken 28 days after the second AZD1222 dose. The CDR3 here is CASSLGWGDDEQYF. In DNA, the CDR3 is TGTGCCAGCAGCTTGGGCTGGGGGGACGACGAGCAGTACTTC.